Given below is one T cell receptor beta chain in context. Its specificity is not known. The data were taken from a study of cytomegalovirus exposure and HLA in healthy donors. Study context: There were 70 million to 95 million unique TCRs (from HLA-typed donors) in an early data release. Study-level findings and limits: Association of 15,000 to 20,000 TCR beta sequences with HLA alleles was found at 0.05 false discovery rate in a later analysis. Apparent HLA restriction characterized most CMV-associated TCR beta chains in a later analysis.

J gave up 4 bases and V 5 bases, and 6 bases lay outside the gene matches. The CDR3 loop spans 15 amino acids. CDR1 and CDR2 (germline): WNHNN, SYGVQD (reference sequence). This PCR relied on a set of 60 Vbeta primers and 13 Jbeta primers. Using immunoSEQ multiplex PCR, the repertoire was profiled, and TCRdb retains in-frame clones only, with some absent. Of around 130,000 clones in the sample, around 70% were seen once. This receptor was obtained from a man aged 40-49 years in good health and CMV-seropositive. Sequenced input: PBMCs. This chain joins TRBV10-1 and TRBJ2-3, with 10 bases fitting TRBD2. CDR3 sequence (DNA): TGCGCCAGCAGTACCGGGACTAGCGTCGCAGATACGCAGTATTTT. It specifies CASSTGTSVADTQYF.